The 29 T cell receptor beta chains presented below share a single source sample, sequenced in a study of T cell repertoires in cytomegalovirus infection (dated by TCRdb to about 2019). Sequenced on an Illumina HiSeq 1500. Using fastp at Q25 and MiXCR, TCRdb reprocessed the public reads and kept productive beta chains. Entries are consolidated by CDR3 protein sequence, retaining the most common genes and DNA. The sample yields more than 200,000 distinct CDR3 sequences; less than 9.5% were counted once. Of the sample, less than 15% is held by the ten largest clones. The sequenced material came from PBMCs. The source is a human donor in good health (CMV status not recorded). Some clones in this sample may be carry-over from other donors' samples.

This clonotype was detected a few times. CDR3 residues: CASSPRVLAGASGANVLTF. The CDR3 region has the DNA TGTGCCAGCAGCCCTCGGGTGCTAGCGGGGGCCTCTGGGGCCAACGTCCTGACTTTC. This chain joins TRBV7-9 and TRBJ2-6; 10 bases line up with TRBD2. Per germline, CDR1 SEHNR and CDR2 FQNEAQ (reference sequence). Trimming took 5 bases from V and 0 from J; bases not matched to a gene: 10. CDR3 length: 19 residues.

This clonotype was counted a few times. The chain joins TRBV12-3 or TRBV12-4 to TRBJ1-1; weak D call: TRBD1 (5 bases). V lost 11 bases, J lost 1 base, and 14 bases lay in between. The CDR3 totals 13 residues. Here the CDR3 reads CAGGVGENTEAFF. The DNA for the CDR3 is TGTGCCGGGGGGGTGGGGGAGAACACTGAAGCTTTCTTT.

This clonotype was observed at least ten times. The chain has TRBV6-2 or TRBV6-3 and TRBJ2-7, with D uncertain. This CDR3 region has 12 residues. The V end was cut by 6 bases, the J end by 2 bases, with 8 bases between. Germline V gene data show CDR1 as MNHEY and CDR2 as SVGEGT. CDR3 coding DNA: TGTGCCAGCAGGGAATTACCCTACGAGCAGTACTTC. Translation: CASRELPYEQYF.

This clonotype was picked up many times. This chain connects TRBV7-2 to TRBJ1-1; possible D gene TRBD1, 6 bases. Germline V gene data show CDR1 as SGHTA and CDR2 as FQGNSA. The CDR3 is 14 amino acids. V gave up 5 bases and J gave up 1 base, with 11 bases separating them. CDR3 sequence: CASSGTRGNTEAFF. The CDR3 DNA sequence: TGTGCCAGCAGCGGAACCAGGGGGAACACTGAAGCTTTCTTT.

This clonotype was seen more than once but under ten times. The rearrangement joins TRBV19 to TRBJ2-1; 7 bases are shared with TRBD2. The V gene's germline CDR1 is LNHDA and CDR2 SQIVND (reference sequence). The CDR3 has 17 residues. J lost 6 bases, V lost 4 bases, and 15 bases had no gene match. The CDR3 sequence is CASSSGSPWGFLNEQFF. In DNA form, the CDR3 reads TGTGCCAGTAGTAGCGGGAGCCCGTGGGGCTTTCTCAATGAGCAGTTCTTC.

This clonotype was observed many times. CDR3 protein: CASSSPGRNTEAFF. Written as DNA, the CDR3 is TGTGCCAGCAGTTCCCCAGGGAGGAACACTGAAGCTTTCTTT. The chain joins TRBV28 to TRBJ1-1, with a weak D call TRBD1 (5 bases). There are 14 residues in the CDR3. The ends were cut back, 4 bases at V and 1 base at J, with 10 bases in the middle. Germline CDR1 MDHEN, CDR2 SYDVKM.

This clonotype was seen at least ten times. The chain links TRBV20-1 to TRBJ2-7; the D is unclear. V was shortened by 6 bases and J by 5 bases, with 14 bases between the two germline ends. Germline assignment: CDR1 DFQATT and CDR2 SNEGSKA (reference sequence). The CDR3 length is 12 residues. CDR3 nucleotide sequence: TGCAGTGCCCCCGACCTTACCCACGAGCAGTACTTC. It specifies CSAPDLTHEQYF.

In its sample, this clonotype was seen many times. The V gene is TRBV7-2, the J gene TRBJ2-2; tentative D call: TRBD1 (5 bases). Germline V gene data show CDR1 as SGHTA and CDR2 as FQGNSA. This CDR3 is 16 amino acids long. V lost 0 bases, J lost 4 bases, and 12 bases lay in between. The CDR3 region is CASSLARVRTTGELFF. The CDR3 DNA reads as TGTGCCAGCAGCTTAGCCAGGGTGCGAACCACCGGGGAGCTGTTTTTT.

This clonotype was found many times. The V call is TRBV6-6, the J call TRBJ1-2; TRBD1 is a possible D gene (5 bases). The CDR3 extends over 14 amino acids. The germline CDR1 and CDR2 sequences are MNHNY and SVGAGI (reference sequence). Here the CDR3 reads CATEAQGSYYGYTF. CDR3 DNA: TGTGCTACCGAAGCGCAGGGTAGCTACTATGGCTACACCTTC.

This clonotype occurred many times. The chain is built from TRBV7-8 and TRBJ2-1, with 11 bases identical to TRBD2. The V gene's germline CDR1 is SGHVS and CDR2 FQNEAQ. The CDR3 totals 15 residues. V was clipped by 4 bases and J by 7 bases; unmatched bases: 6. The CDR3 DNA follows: TGTGCCAGCAGCTCCTTAGCGGGAGGGAGTAATGAGCAGTTCTTC. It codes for CASSSLAGGSNEQFF.

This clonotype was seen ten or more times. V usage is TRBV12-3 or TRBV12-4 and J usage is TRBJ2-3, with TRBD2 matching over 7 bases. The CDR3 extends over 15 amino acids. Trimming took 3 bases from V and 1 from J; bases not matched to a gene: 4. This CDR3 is CASSFWLAGTDTQYF. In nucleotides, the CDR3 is TGTGCCAGCAGTTTTTGGCTAGCGGGCACAGATACGCAGTATTTT.

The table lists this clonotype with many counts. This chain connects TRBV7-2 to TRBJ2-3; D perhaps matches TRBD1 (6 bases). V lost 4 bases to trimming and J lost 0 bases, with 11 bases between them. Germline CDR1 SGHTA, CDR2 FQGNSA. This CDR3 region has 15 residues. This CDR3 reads CASSWTESSTDTQYF. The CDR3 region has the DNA TGTGCCAGCAGCTGGACAGAATCTAGCACAGATACGCAGTATTTT.

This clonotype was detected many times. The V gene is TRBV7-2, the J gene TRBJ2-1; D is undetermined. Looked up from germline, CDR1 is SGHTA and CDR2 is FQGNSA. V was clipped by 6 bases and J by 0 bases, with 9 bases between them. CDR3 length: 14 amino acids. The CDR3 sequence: CASSPPSSYNEQFF. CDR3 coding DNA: TGTGCCAGCAGTCCCCCCAGCTCCTACAATGAGCAGTTCTTC.

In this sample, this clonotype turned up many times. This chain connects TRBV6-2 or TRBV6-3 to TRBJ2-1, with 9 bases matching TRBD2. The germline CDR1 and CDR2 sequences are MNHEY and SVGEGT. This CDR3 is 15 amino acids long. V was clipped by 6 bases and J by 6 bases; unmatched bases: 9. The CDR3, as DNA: TGTGCCAGCAGGGCCAGCGGGAGGAGGGGCAATGAGCAGTTCTTC. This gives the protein CASRASGRRGNEQFF.

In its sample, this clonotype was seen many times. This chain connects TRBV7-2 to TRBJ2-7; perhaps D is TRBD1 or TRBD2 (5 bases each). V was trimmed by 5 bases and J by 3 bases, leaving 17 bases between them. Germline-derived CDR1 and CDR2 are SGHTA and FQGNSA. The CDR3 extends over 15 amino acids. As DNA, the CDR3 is TGTGCCAGCAGCCCCGTCCCAGGGAGTAGCTACGAGCAGTACTTC. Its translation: CASSPVPGSSYEQYF.

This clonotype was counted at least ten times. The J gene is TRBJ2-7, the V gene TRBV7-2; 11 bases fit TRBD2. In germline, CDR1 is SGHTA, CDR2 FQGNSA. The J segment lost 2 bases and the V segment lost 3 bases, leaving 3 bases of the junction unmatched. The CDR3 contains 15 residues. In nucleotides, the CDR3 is TGTGCCAGCAGCTTTAGCGGGGGGGCGGCCTACGAGCAGTACTTC. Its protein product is CASSFSGGAAYEQYF.

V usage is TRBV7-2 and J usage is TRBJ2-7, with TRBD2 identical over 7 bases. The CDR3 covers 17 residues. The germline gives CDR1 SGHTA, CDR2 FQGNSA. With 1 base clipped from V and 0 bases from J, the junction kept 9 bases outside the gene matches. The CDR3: CASSLGFSGSSSYEQYF. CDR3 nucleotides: TGTGCCAGCAGCTTAGGTTTTAGCGGGTCCAGCTCCTACGAGCAGTACTTC.

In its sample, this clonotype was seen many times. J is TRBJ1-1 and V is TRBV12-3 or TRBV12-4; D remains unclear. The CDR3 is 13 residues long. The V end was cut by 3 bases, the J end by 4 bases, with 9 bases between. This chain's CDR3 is CASSFRGSTEAFF. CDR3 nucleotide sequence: TGTGCCAGCAGTTTTCGGGGATCCACTGAAGCTTTCTTT.

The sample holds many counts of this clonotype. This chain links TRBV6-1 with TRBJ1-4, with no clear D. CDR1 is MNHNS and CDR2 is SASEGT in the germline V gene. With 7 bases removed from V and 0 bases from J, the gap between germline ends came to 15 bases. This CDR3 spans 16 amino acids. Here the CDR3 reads CASKRVWRATNEKLFF. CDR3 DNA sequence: TGTGCCAGCAAGCGGGTTTGGAGGGCAACTAATGAAAAACTGTTTTTT.

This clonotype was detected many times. In DNA form, the CDR3 reads TGTGCCAGCAGTTCCCTCGGAGGACTAGCGGGGCTCACAGATACGCAGTATTTT. Its protein is CASSSLGGLAGLTDTQYF. The chain carries TRBV28 and TRBJ2-3; the match to TRBD2 covers 12 bases. The CDR3 is 18 residues long. The ends lost 4 bases at V and 2 bases at J; junction bases unmatched: 10. The V gene's germline CDR1 is MDHEN and CDR2 SYDVKM.

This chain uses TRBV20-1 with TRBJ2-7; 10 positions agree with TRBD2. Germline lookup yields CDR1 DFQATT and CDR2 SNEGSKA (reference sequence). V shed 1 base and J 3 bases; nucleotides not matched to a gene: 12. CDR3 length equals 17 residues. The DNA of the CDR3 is TGCAGTGCTAGAGCGCGGGAGCGGGAGGGCCTTCTCTACGAGCAGTACTTC. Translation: CSARAREREGLLYEQYF.

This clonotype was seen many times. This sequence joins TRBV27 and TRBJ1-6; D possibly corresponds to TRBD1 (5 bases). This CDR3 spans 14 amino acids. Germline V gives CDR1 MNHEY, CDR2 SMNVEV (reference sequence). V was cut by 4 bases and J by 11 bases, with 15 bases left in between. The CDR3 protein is CASSSRYGGAPLHF. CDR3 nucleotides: TGTGCCAGCAGTTCCCGCTATGGGGGAGCACCCCTCCACTTT.

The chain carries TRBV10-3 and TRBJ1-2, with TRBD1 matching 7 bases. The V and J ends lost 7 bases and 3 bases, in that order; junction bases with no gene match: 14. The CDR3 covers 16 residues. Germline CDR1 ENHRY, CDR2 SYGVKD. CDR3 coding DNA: TGTGCCATCACTAAAAGTACAGGGGCGAAGGACTATGGCTACACCTTC. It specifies CAITKSTGAKDYGYTF.

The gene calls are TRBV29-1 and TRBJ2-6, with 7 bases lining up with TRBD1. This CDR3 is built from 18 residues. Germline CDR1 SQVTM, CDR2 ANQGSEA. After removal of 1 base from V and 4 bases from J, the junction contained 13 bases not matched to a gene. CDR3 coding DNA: TGCAGCGTTGAAGCTTCGGGACAGAGGCCTGGGGGGGCCAACGTCCTGACTTTC. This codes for CSVEASGQRPGGANVLTF.

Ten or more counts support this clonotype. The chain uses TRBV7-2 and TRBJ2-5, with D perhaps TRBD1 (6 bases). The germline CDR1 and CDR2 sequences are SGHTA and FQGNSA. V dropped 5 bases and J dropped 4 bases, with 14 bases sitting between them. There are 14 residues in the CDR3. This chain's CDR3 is CASSGPLGGETQYF. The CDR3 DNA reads TGTGCCAGCAGCGGACCACTAGGGGGAGAGACCCAGTACTTC.

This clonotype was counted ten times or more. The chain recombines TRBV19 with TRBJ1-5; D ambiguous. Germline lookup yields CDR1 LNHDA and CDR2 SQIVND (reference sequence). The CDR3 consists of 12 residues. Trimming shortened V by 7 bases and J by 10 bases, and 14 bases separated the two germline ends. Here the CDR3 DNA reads TGTGCCAGTACCGAGGGTGTTTCCCCCCAGCATTTT. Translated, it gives CASTEGVSPQHF.

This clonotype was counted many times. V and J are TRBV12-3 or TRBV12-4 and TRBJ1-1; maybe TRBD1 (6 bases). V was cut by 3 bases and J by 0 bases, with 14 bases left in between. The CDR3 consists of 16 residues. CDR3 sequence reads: CASSFRGVDMNTEAFF. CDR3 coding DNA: TGTGCCAGCAGTTTCAGGGGAGTGGATATGAACACTGAAGCTTTCTTT.

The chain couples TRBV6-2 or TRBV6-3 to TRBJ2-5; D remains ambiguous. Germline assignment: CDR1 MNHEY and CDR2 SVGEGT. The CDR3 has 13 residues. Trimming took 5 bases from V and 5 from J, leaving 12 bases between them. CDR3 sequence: CASSTARHETQYF. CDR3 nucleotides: TGTGCCAGCAGTACCGCCCGACATGAGACCCAGTACTTC.

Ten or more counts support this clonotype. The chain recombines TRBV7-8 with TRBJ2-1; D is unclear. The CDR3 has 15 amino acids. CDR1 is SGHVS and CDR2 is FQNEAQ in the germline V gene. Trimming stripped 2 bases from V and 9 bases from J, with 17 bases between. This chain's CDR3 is CASSLSDASNTEQFF. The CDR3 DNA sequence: TGTGCCAGCAGCTTATCAGACGCGTCGAACACTGAGCAGTTCTTC.